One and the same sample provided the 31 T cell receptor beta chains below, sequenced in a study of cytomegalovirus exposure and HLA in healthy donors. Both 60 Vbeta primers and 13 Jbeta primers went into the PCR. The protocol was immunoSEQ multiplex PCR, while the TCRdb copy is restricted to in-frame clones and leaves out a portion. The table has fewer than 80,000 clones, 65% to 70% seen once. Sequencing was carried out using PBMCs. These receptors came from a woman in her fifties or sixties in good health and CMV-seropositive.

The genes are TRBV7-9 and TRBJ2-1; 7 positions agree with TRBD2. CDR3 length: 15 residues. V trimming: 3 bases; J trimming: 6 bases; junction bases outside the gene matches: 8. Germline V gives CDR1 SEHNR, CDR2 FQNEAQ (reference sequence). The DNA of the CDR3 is TGTGCCAGCAGCTTGTCAGTTGGCGGGGGCAATGAGCAGTTCTTC. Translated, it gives CASSLSVGGGNEQFF.

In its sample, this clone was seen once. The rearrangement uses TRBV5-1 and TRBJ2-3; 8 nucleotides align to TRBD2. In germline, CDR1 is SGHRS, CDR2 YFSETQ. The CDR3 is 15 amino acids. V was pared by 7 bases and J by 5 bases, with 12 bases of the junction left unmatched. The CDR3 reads CASAPLGGEVDTQYF. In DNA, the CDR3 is TGCGCCAGCGCCCCCCTCGGGGGGGAAGTAGATACGCAGTATTTT.

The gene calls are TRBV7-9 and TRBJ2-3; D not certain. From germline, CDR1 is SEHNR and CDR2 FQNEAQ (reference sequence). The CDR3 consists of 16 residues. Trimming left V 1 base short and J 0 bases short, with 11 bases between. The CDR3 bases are TGTGCCAGCAGCTTAGAGTTTCTGCGGAGCACAGATACGCAGTATTTT. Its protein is CASSLEFLRSTDTQYF.

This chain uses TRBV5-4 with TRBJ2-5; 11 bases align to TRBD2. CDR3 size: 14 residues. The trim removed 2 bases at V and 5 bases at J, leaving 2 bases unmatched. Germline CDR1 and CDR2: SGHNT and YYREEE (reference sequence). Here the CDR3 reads CASSFRLAGETQYF. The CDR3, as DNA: TGTGCCAGCAGCTTCAGACTAGCGGGGGAGACCCAGTACTTC.

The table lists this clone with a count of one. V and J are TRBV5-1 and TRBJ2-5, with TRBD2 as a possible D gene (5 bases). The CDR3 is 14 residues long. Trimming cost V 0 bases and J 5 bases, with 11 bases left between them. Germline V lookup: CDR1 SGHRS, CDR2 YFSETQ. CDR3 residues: CASSLVPSRETQYF. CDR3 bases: TGCGCCAGCAGCTTGGTACCTAGCCGTGAGACCCAGTACTTC.

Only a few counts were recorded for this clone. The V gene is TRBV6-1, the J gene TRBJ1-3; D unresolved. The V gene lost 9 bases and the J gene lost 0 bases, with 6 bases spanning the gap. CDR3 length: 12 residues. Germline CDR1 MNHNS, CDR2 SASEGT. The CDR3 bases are TGTGCCAGGTATAGCTCTGGAAACACCATATATTTT. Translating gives CARYSSGNTIYF.

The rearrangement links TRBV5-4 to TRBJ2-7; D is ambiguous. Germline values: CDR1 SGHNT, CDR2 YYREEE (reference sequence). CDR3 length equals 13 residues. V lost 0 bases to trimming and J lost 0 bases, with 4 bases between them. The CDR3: CASSLGSSYEQYF. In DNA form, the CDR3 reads TGTGCCAGCAGCTTGGGGAGCTCCTACGAGCAGTACTTC. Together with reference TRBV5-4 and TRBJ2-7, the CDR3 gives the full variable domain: ETGVTQSPTHLIKTRGQQVTLRCSSQSGHNTVSWYQQALGQGPQFIFQYYREEENGRGNFPPRFSGLQFPNYSSELNVNALELDDSALYLCASSLGSSYEQYFGPGTRLTVT.

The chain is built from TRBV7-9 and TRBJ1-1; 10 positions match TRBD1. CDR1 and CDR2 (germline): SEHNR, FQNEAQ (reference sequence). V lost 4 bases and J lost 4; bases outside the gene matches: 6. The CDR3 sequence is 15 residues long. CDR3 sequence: CASSSPGQGFTEAFF. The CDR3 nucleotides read TGTGCCAGCAGCTCACCGGGACAGGGGTTCACTGAAGCTTTCTTT.

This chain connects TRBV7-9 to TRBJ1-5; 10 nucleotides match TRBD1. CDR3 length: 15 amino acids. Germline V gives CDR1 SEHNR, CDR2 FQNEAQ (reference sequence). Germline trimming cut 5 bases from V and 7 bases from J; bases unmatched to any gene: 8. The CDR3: CASSPTGGSGQPQHF. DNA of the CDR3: TGTGCCAGCAGCCCGACAGGGGGCAGTGGGCAGCCCCAGCATTTT.

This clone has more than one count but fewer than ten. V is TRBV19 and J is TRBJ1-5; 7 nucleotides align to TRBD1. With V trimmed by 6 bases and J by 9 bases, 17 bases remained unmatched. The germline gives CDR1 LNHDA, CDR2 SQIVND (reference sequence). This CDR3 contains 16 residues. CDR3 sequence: CASSSKGGAFLPPQHF. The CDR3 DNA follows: TGTGCCAGTAGCTCTAAAGGGGGCGCGTTTCTTCCGCCCCAGCATTTT.

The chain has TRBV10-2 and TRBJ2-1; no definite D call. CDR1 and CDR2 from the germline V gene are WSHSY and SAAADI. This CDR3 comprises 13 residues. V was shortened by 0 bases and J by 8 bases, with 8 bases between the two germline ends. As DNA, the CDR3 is TGCGCCAGCAGTGAGTCAGACATACATGAGCAGTTCTTC. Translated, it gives CASSESDIHEQFF.

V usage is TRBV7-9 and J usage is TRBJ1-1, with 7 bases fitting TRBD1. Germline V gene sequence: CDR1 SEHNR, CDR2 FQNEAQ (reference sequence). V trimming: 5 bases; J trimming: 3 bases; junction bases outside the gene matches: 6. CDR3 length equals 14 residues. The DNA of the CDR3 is TGTGCCAGCAGCCCCCGACAGGGTGACACTGAAGCTTTCTTT. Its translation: CASSPRQGDTEAFF.

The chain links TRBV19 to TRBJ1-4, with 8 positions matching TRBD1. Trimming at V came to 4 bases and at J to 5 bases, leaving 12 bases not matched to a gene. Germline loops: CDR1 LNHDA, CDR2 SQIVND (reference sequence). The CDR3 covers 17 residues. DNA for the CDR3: TGTGCCAGTAGTACGTTGGGTTCCGGGACAGGCAATGAAAAACTGTTTTTT. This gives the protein CASSTLGSGTGNEKLFF.

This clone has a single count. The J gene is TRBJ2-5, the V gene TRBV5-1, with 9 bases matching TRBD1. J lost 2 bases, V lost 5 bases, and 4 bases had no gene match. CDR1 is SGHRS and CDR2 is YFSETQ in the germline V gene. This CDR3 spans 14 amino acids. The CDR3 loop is CASRWTGVQETQYF. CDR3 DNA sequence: TGCGCCAGCAGGTGGACAGGGGTGCAAGAGACCCAGTACTTC. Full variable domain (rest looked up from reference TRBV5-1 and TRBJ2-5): KAGVTQTPRYLIKTRGQQVTLSCSPISGHRSVSWYQQTPGQGLQFLFEYFSETQRNKGNFPGRFSGRQFSNSRSEMNVSTLELGDSALYLCASRWTGVQETQYFGPGTRLLVL.

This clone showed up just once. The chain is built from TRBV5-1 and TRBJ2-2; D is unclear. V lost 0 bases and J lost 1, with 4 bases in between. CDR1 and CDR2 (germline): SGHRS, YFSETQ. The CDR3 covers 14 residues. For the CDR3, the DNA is TGCGCCAGCAGCTTGGCGGGGAACACCGGGGAGCTGTTTTTT. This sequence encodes CASSLAGNTGELFF.

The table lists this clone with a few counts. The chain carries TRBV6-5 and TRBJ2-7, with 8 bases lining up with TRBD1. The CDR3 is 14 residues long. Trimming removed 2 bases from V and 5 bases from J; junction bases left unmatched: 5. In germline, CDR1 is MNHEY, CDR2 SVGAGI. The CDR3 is CASSYARTGHEQYF. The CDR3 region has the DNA TGTGCCAGCAGTTACGCAAGGACAGGGCACGAGCAGTACTTC.

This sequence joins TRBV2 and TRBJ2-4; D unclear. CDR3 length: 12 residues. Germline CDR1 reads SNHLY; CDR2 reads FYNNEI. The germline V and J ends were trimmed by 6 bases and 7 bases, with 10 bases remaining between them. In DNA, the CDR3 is TGTGCCAGCAGGGGCCGCCCCAACATTCAGTACTTC. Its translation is CASRGRPNIQYF.

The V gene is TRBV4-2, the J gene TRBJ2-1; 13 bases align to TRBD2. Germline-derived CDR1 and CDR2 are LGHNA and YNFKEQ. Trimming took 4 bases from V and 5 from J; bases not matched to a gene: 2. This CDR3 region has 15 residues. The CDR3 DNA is TGTGCCAGCAGCCCTGGGACTAGCGGGGACAATGAGCAGTTCTTC. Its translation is CASSPGTSGDNEQFF.

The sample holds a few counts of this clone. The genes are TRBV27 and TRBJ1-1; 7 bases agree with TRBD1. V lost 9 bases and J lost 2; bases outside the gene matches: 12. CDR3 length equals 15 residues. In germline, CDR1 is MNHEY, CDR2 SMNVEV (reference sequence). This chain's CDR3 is CARRRQGPPNTEAFF. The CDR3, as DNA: TGTGCCAGACGACGACAGGGCCCTCCTAACACTGAAGCTTTCTTT.

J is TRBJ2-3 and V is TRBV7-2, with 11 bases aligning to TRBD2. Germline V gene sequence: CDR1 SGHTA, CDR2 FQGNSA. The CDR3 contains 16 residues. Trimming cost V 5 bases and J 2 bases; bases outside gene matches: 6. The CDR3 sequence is CASSVRLAGNTDTQYF. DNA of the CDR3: TGTGCCAGCAGCGTCCGACTAGCGGGGAACACAGATACGCAGTATTTT.

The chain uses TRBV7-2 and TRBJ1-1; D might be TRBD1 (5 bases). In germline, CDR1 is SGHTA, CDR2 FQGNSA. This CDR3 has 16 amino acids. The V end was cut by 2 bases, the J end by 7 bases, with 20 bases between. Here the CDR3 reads CASSLSVDKGKSEAFF. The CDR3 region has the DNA TGTGCCAGCAGCTTAAGCGTGGACAAAGGGAAGAGTGAAGCTTTCTTT.

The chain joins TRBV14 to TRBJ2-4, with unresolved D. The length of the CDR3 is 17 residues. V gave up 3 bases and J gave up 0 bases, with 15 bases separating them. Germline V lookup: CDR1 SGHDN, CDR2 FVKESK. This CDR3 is CASSHYYGEKAKNIQYF. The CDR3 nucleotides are TGTGCCAGCAGCCATTATTACGGAGAAAAAGCCAAAAACATTCAGTACTTC.

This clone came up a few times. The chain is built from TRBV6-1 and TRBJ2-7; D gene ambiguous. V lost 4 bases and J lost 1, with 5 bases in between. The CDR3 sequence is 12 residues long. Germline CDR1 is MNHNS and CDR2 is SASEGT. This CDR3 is CASSVQSYEQYF. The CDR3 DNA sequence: TGTGCCAGCAGTGTACAGTCCTACGAGCAGTACTTC.

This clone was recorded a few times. CDR3 sequence reads: CASSRPKSGGGETQYF. The CDR3 DNA sequence: TGTGCCAGCAGCCGACCTAAAAGCGGGGGAGGAGAGACCCAGTACTTC. The chain links TRBV14 to TRBJ2-5; 8 nucleotides line up with TRBD2. The germline gives CDR1 SGHDN, CDR2 FVKESK. V shed 4 bases and J 4 bases; nucleotides not matched to a gene: 11. This CDR3 is 16 amino acids long.

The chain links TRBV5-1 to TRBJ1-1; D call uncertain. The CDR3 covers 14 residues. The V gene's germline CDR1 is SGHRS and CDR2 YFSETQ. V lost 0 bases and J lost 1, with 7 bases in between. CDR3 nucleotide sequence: TGCGCCAGCAGCTTGGCGGGAACGAACACTGAAGCTTTCTTT. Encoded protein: CASSLAGTNTEAFF.

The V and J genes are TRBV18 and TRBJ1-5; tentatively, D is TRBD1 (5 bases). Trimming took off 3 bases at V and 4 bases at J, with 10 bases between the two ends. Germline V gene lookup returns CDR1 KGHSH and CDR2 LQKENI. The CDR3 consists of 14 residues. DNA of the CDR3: TGTGCCAGCTCACCTTCCTCAGGGAATCAGCCCCAGCATTTT. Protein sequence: CASSPSSGNQPQHF.

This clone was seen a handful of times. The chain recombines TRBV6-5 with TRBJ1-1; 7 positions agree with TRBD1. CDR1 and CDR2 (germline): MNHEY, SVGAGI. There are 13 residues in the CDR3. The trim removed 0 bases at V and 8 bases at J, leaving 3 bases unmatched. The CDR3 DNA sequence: TGTGCCAGCAGTTACTCTAGAGGGGGCGAAGCTTTCTTT. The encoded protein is CASSYSRGGEAFF.

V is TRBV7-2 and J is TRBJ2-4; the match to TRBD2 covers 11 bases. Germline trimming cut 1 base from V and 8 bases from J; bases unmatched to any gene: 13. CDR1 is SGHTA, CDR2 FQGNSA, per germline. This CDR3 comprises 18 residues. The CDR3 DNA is TGTGCCAGCAGCTTAGTAGCGGCTAGCGGGGGGCCCTCGGACATTCAGTACTTC. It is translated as CASSLVAASGGPSDIQYF.

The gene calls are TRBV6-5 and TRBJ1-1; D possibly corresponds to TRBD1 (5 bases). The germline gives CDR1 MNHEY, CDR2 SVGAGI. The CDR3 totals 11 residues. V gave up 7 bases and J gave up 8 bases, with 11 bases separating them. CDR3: CASKRGSEAFF. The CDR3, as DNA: TGTGCCAGCAAAAGGGGTTCGGAAGCTTTCTTT.

The CDR3 coding sequence is TGTGCCAGCAGCCAAGACAGGGTGCGTGAGCAGTACTTC. It encodes CASSQDRVREQYF. This chain links TRBV5-4 with TRBJ2-7, with 7 positions matching TRBD1. CDR1 SGHNT and CDR2 YYREEE come from the germline V gene (reference sequence). V shed 4 bases, J shed 7 bases, and the junction held 8 bases outside the gene matches. This CDR3 has 13 amino acids.

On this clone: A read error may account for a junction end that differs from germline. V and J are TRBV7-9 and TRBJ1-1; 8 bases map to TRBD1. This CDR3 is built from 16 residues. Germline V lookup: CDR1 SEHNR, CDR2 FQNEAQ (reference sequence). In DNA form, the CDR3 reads TGTTCCAGCAGCTCCCAGGGGGCGACCATCACGACTGAAGCTTTCTTT. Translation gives CSSSSQGATITTEAFF.